This is a list of T cell receptor beta chains from one sample in a study of tumor-infiltrating lymphocytes in primary liver carcinoma. TCRdb analysed the multiplex PCR reads with MiXCR anew, one entry per CDR3 protein. The repertoire holds tens of thousands of distinct CDR3 sequences, about three quarters seen once, with 25% to 30% in the top ten. The sample comprised liver tumor tissue from sampling region 3. The receptors originated from a man aged 35 to 55 with primary liver carcinoma and hepatitis B virus infection. Each CDR3 is given with its conserved first and last residue. The order of the fields is D gene, J gene, V gene, clone size, CDR3 DNA, CDR3 protein. A D gene is named only where the DNA matches it firmly. Rows give clone size only sometimes, using once, few, many, or a class for an expanded clone.

>TRBD2|TRBJ2-1|TRBV11-3|-
TGTGCCAGCAGCTTATCAGGGACTAGATGGAGAGGTAAGCAGTTCTTC
CASSLSGTRWRGKQFF
>-|TRBJ2-2|TRBV4-1|-
TGTGCCTGCAGCCCAGAAGAGGGTCTCGACACCGGGGAGCTGTTTTTT
CACSPEEGLDTGELFF
>TRBD1|TRBJ2-7|TRBV20-1|-
TGCAGTGCCCCCCACGGAGACAGGGGAAAGCAGTACTTC
CSAPHGDRGKQYF
>TRBD1|TRBJ1-1|TRBV6-5|many
TGTGCCAGCAGTTCCCCGGGACAGTCCACTGAAGCTTTCTTT
CASSSPGQSTEAFF
>-|TRBJ2-7|TRBV28|-
TGTGCCAGCAGTTCCCCAGGTGGGAAGGGACGGTGCGAGCAGTACTTC
CASSSPGGKGRCEQYF
>TRBD2|TRBJ2-1|TRBV4-1|-
TGCGCAAGCAGCCAAGTAGCGACTAGCGGGAGCCTCTGGAATGAGCAGTTATTC
CASSQVATSGSLWNEQLF
>TRBD2|TRBJ2-2|TRBV7-8|-
TGTGTCAGCAGCGACGGACTAGCGGGTACCTGGGAGCTGTTTTTT
CVSSDGLAGTWELFF
>-|TRBJ2-3|TRBV6-2/TRBV6-3|-
TGTGCCAGCAGTATCCGCGGGACAGCGGCAGATACACAGTATTTT
CASSIRGTAADTQYF
>TRBD1|TRBJ1-1|TRBV4-1|-
TGCGCCAGCAGCTACAGGGGGAACACTGAAACTTTCTTT
CASSYRGNTETFF
>-|TRBJ1-5|TRBV6-5|-
TGTGCCAGCAGTTTTGACCGGGGCAATCAGCCACAGCATTTT
CASSFDRGNQPQHF
>-|TRBJ2-7|TRBV7-9|-
-
CASSRVAGGTYDLYF
>-|TRBJ1-5|TRBV28|-
TGTGCCAGCAGTTATCGCAAGGGGCCACTCAATCAGCCCCAGCATTTT
CASSYRKGPLNQPQHF
>-|TRBJ1-2|TRBV5-5|-
TGTGCCAGCAGCTCTGGTATAGGGTTAAGCTATACCTTC
CASSSGIGLSYTF
>-|TRBJ2-7|TRBV29-1|once
TGCAGCGTAAGGAGGACAGTCCATGACGGGCAGTACTTC
CSVRRTVHDGQYF
>-|TRBJ2-7|TRBV5-1|-
TGCACCAGCCTGGAGGGGGGCTCCCACGAGCAGTACTTC
CTSLEGGSHEQYF
>-|TRBJ1-1|TRBV11-2|once
TGTGCCAGCAGCCGAATGTGGGGACGGGGGTTCGTCACTGAAGCTTTCTTT
CASSRMWGRGFVTEAFF
>-|TRBJ2-3|TRBV20-1|-
TGCAGTGCTCAGAGTGGGGCCGGCACAGATACGCAGTATTTT
CSAQSGAGTDTQYF
>-|TRBJ2-5|TRBV12-3/TRBV12-4|medium-sized
TGTGCCAGCAGGGGAGGGGGAGGATTAGAGACCCAGTACTTC
CASRGGGGLETQYF
>TRBD1|TRBJ2-1|TRBV7-2|-
TGTGCCAACAGCCCGGACAGGGGAGAATACAATGAGCAGTTCTTC
CANSPDRGEYNEQFF
>-|TRBJ2-1|TRBV12-3/TRBV12-4|-
TGTGCCAGCAGCACCCAGGACTCTGACGGTGAGCACTTCTTC
CASSTQDSDGEHFF
>TRBD1|TRBJ2-2|TRBV4-1|-
TGCGCCGGCAGTCAGGACAGGGTTATCACCGGGGAGCTGTTTTTT
CAGSQDRVITGELFF
>-|TRBJ2-7|TRBV6-5|-
TGTGCCAGCAGTTACTCCGGACGGGGCGGAGAGCAGTGCTTC
CASSYSGRGGEQCF
>TRBD2|TRBJ2-2|TRBV11-2|-
TGTGCCATCAGCTTAGTGGTACTAGCGGGAGCCGGGGAGCTGTTTTTT
CAISLVVLAGAGELFF
>TRBD1|TRBJ2-1|TRBV11-1|once
TGTGCCAGGAGCTTCTTTCTTCGACAGGGGACGAATGAGCAGTTCTTC
CARSFFLRQGTNEQFF
>-|TRBJ2-5|TRBV5-4|-
TGTGCCAGCAGCTTGGCCCCCCAAGTGGGAGTGGGTGAGACCCAGTACTTC
CASSLAPQVGVGETQYF
>-|TRBJ1-4|TRBV11-2|-
TGTGCCAGCAGCACCGACCCCTGGGACGGGCGATCTAATGAAGAACTGTTTTTT
CASSTDPWDGRSNEELFF
>TRBD1|TRBJ1-2|TRBV5-6|-
TGTGCCAGCAGCTCACAGGGGGCTAGGATCTACGGCTACACCTTC
CASSSQGARIYGYTF
>TRBD2|TRBJ2-3|TRBV29-1|many
TGCAGCGTTGGGGGGACTACCGGACACACAGATACGCAGTATTTT
CSVGGTTGHTDTQYF
>-|TRBJ2-6|TRBV6-5|-
TGTGCCAGCGGTCGAGAAGTTGGGACCAACGTCTTGACTTTC
CASGREVGTNVLTF